These 2 T cell receptor beta chains share one sample of origin, sequenced in a study of cytomegalovirus exposure and HLA in healthy donors (TCRdb year 2017). Library prep was done by the immunoSEQ multiplex PCR assay. Held by TCRdb, this immuneACCESS table contains in-frame sequences only and omits some clones. Under half of the omission traces to an unresolved V gene where checked; the cause of the rest is unknown. This sample has some 170,000 clones in its table, and about 86% of those were observed once. Together, the top ten hold about 1.5% of the sample. The sample was PBMCs. The receptors come from a woman in her 30s in good health and CMV-seronegative.

The J gene is TRBJ1-1, the V gene TRBV5-6; D is uncertain. V gave up 0 bases and J gave up 1 base, with 19 bases separating them. Germline lookup yields CDR1 SGHDT and CDR2 YYEEEE. This CDR3 contains 18 residues. CDR3 coding DNA: TGTGCCAGCAGCTTGGGAGAGGCGAGAAGAAGCCGGAACACTGAAGCTTTCTTT. It codes for CASSLGEARRSRNTEAFF.

V usage is TRBV29-1 and J usage is TRBJ2-5; 7 bases line up with TRBD1. V lost 0 bases and J lost 2; bases outside the gene matches: 0. Germline CDR1 reads SQVTM; CDR2 reads ANQGSEA. CDR3 length equals 13 residues. Here the CDR3 reads CSVEDRGQETQYF. As DNA, the CDR3 is TGCAGCGTTGAAGACAGGGGGCAAGAGACCCAGTACTTC.